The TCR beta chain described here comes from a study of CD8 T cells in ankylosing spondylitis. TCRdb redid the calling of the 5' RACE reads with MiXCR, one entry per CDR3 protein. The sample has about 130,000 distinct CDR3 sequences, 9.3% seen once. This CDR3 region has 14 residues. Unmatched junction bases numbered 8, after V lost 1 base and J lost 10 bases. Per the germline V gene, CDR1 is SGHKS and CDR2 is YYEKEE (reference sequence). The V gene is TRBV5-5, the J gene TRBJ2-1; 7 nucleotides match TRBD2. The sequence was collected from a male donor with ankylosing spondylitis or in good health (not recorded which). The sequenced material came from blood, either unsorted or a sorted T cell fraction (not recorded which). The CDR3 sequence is CASSLRLAAMEQFF. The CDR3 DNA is TGTGCCAGCAGCTTGCGTCTAGCGGCGATGGAGCAGTTCTTC.